This T cell receptor (beta chain) originates from a study of blood T cell repertoires in COVID-19. Germline loops: CDR1 MNHEY, CDR2 SVGAGI. With V trimmed by 8 bases and J by 5 bases, 11 bases remained unmatched. The CDR3 loop spans 15 amino acids. Method: immunoSEQ multiplex PCR; TCRdb's copy keeps in-frame clones and lacks some. The data show around 210,000 clones, 84% seen once. The TCR was taken from a woman at least 80 years old with COVID-19, enrolled during active disease. The chain is built from TRBV6-5 and TRBJ1-4, with 7 bases that match TRBD1. Specimen: peripheral blood. The CDR3 DNA sequence: TGTGCCAGCCGAAACCAGGGACAGATAAATGAAAAACTGTTTTTT. Protein sequence: CASRNQGQINEKLFF.